Following are 20 T cell receptor beta chains from one sample sequenced in a study of T cells in Graves' hyperthyroidism and ophthalmopathy. Amplification of TCR beta CDR3 regions used RNA as the template. A set of HTBI primers served as the primers for a first-round RT-PCR of the TCR CDR3. TCRdb re-called the multiplex PCR reads with MiXCR, one entry per CDR3 protein. The table lists 550,000 to 600,000 distinct CDR3 sequences, about half of them singletons. Sequencing was carried out using peripheral blood or thyroid tissue (not recorded which). The receptors stem from an adult woman with Graves' disease, either hyperthyroidism or ophthalmopathy (not recorded which).

Regarding this clonotype: An end of the junction differs from the germline gene, which may be a read error. The chain links TRBV2 to TRBJ1-2; a possible D gene is TRBD1 (5 bases). Germline CDR1 and CDR2: SNHLY and FYNNEI. This CDR3 comprises 11 residues. For the CDR3, the DNA is TGCGCCGGCAGTGACAGACCTGGCTACACCTTC. Amino acid sequence: CAGSDRPGYTF.

A few counts support this clonotype. An end of the junction does not agree with germline; a read error may underlie this. The rearrangement joins TRBV27 to TRBJ1-1, with unresolved D. There are 13 residues in the CDR3. Germline V lookup: CDR1 MNHEY, CDR2 SMNVEV (reference sequence). CDR3 sequence reads: CASSPGLRTEAIF. The CDR3 region has the DNA TGTGCCAGCAGTCCGGGTTTACGCACTGAAGCTATCTTT.

V is TRBV7-9 and J is TRBJ2-3; D remains ambiguous. Trimming removed 1 base at V and 0 bases at J, with 8 bases between. Germline values: CDR1 SEHNR, CDR2 FQNEAQ (reference sequence). This CDR3 region has 15 residues. CDR3 region: CASSLEPGSTDTQYF. CDR3 nucleotides: TGTGCCAGCAGCTTAGAACCCGGTAGCACAGATACGCAGTATTTT.

The V and J genes are TRBV20-1 and TRBJ2-1; the D is unclear. The CDR3 is 14 amino acids. Trimming removed 5 bases at V and 4 bases at J, with 15 bases between. Germline CDR1 DFQATT, CDR2 SNEGSKA (reference sequence). The CDR3 DNA is TGCAGTGCTTCCCTTCCTGGGCTTTACAATGAGCAGTTCTTC. The encoded protein is CSASLPGLYNEQFF.

This clonotype came up many times. The chain uses TRBV7-9 and TRBJ2-7; tentatively, D is TRBD1 or TRBD2 (5 bases each). The CDR3 has 14 residues. Trimming pared 1 base from V and 3 bases from J, leaving 10 bases between. The germline gives CDR1 SEHNR, CDR2 FQNEAQ (reference sequence). CDR3 protein: CASSLERGRYEQYF. CDR3 DNA sequence: TGTGCCAGCAGCTTAGAACGGGGACGCTACGAGCAGTACTTC.

This clonotype was detected ten times or more. This rearrangement joins TRBV7-3 to TRBJ1-6, with TRBD1 matching 9 bases. Germline trimming cut 6 bases from V and 6 bases from J; bases unmatched to any gene: 3. This CDR3 has 14 amino acids. Germline CDR1 is SGHTA and CDR2 is FQGTGA. The CDR3: CASSSTGGNSPLHF. The CDR3 coding sequence is TGTGCCAGCAGTTCGACAGGGGGTAATTCACCCCTCCACTTT.

V gene TRBV2 combines with J gene TRBJ2-7, with TRBD1 matching over 7 bases. This CDR3 region has 12 residues. Per germline, CDR1 SNHLY and CDR2 FYNNEI. After removal of 8 bases from V and 5 bases from J, the junction contained 6 bases not matched to a gene. The CDR3 here is CASPTGANEQYF. As DNA, the CDR3 is TGTGCCAGCCCCACAGGGGCAAACGAGCAGTACTTC.

The genes are TRBV7-3 and TRBJ2-5, with TRBD2 matching over 7 bases. Germline CDR1 reads SGHTA; CDR2 reads FQGTGA. CDR3 length: 15 residues. The V gene end was trimmed by 2 bases and the J gene end by 9 bases; junction bases not matched to a gene: 12. CDR3 bases: TGTGCCAGCAGCTTAGGGGGGGATAGCAATCAGCCCCAGTACTTC. Protein product: CASSLGGDSNQPQYF.

Here the CDR3 DNA reads TGCGCCAGCAGCTTGGCCGGGACAGGGTGGTTGTATAATTCACCCCTCCACTTT. Encoded protein: CASSLAGTGWLYNSPLHF. The rearrangement joins TRBV5-1 to TRBJ1-6; TRBD1 agrees at 9 bases. In germline, CDR1 is SGHRS, CDR2 YFSETQ. Unmatched junction bases numbered 8, after V lost 0 bases and J lost 4 bases. The CDR3 runs to 18 residues.

The genes are TRBV30 and TRBJ1-2, with TRBD1 as a possible D gene (5 bases). The V gene's germline CDR1 is GTSNPN and CDR2 SVGIG (reference sequence). CDR3 length: 15 amino acids. Trimming stripped 6 bases from V and 2 bases from J, with 19 bases between. CDR3 protein: CACPYRDYRNYGYTF. Here the CDR3 DNA reads TGTGCCTGCCCATACCGGGACTACCGCAACTATGGCTACACCTTC.

A few counts support this clonotype. The J gene is TRBJ2-7, the V gene TRBV18, with 10 bases identical to TRBD1. From germline, CDR1 is KGHSH and CDR2 LQKENI. This CDR3 contains 14 residues. Trimming took 6 bases from V and 6 from J; bases not matched to a gene: 8. CDR3 sequence reads: CASSRRGQGFEQYF. The CDR3, as DNA: TGTGCCAGCTCGCGTCGGGGACAGGGGTTCGAGCAGTACTTC. The entire variable domain, with the rest obtained from reference TRBV18 and TRBJ2-7, is as follows: NAGVMQNPRHLVRRRGQEARLRCSPMKGHSHVYWYRQLPEEGLKFMVYLQKENIIDESGMPKERFSAEFPKEGPSILRIQQVVRGDSAAYFCASSRRGQGFEQYFGPGTRLTVT.

With respect to this clonotype: At one boundary the junction diverges from the germline segment, which might be a read error. This chain connects TRBV10-1 to TRBJ2-7; D remains ambiguous. Germline-derived CDR1 and CDR2 are WNHNN and SYGVQD (reference sequence). The CDR3 consists of 11 residues. CDR3 amino acids: CASSLLVEQYF. DNA of the CDR3: TGTGCCAGCAGCTTGTTGGTCGAGCAGTACTTC.

Worth noting for this clonotype: One end of the junction varies from germline; a read error may be responsible. The chain combines TRBV9 with TRBJ1-3, with D unresolved. Looked up from germline, CDR1 is SGDLS and CDR2 is YYNGEE. The CDR3 consists of 16 residues. CDR3 protein: CAGSTGSANSGNTIYF. CDR3 nucleotides: TGTGCCGGCAGTACCGGATCAGCAAACTCTGGAAACACCATATATTTT.

J is TRBJ2-7 and V is TRBV10-3; perhaps D is TRBD1 or TRBD2 (5 bases each). With 6 bases removed from V and 4 bases from J, the gap between germline ends came to 13 bases. Germline V CDR1 and CDR2: ENHRY, SYGVKD. This CDR3 has 13 residues. CDR3 protein: CAISDGTAYEQYF. CDR3 coding DNA: TGTGCCATCAGCGACGGGACGGCATACGAGCAGTACTTC.

This clonotype occurred once. The rearrangement joins TRBV5-1 to TRBJ1-1; D gene uncertain. The CDR3 loop spans 14 amino acids. Germline CDR1 reads SGHRS; CDR2 reads YFSETQ. V shed 0 bases and J shed 8 bases, with 14 bases lying between them. The CDR3 region has the DNA TGCGCCAGCAGCTTGGGACCCTGGGAGTGGGAAGCTTTCTTT. Amino acids: CASSLGPWEWEAFF.

This clonotype was counted ten times or more. The chain combines TRBV5-1 with TRBJ2-7; D remains unclear. Germline assignment: CDR1 SGHRS and CDR2 YFSETQ. V lost 4 bases, J lost 2 bases, and 10 bases lay in between. The CDR3 runs to 13 residues. The CDR3 DNA is TGCGCCAGCAGCGTAACAGAACCCTACGAGCAGTACTTC. Its translation: CASSVTEPYEQYF.

Only a few counts were recorded for this clonotype. The chain is built from TRBV15 and TRBJ2-3; 7 bases line up with TRBD2. V trimming: 8 bases; J trimming: 3 bases; junction bases outside the gene matches: 2. Germline CDR1 is LNHNV and CDR2 is YYDKDF (reference sequence). The CDR3 is made up of 12 amino acids. Written as DNA, the CDR3 is TGTGCCACCGGCGGGAGAACAGATACGCAGTATTTT. Its protein product is CATGGRTDTQYF.

Many counts were recorded for this clonotype. The CDR3 loop is CASSLGTSGTTLETQYF. The CDR3 coding sequence is TGTGCCAGCAGCCTTGGGACTAGCGGAACCACCCTTGAGACCCAGTACTTC. The V gene is TRBV9, the J gene TRBJ2-5, with 11 bases fitting TRBD2. This CDR3 contains 17 residues. V lost 4 bases and J lost 5; bases outside the gene matches: 13. CDR1 is SGDLS and CDR2 is YYNGEE in the germline V gene.

This clonotype showed up many times. The genes are TRBV7-9 and TRBJ1-1; TRBD1 aligns across 9 bases. Germline V gives CDR1 SEHNR, CDR2 FQNEAQ (reference sequence). Unmatched junction bases numbered 5, after V lost 5 bases and J lost 1 base. There are 15 residues in the CDR3. CDR3 amino acids: CASSPSTGGNTEAFF. The CDR3 DNA reads TGTGCCAGCAGCCCGTCGACAGGGGGGAACACTGAAGCTTTCTTT.

The chain couples TRBV29-1 to TRBJ1-1; perhaps TRBD1 as D (6 bases). Trimming took 6 bases from V and 5 from J, leaving 13 bases between them. The CDR3 consists of 12 residues. Germline V gene sequence: CDR1 SQVTM, CDR2 ANQGSEA. Here the CDR3 reads CSVAGQSTEAFF. The CDR3 DNA follows: TGCAGCGTCGCAGGACAGTCGACTGAAGCTTTCTTT. Filled out from reference TRBV29-1 and TRBJ1-1, the complete variable domain reads SAVISQKPSRDICQRGTSLTIQCQVDSQVTMMFWYRQQPGQSLTLIATANQGSEATYESGFVIDKFPISRPNLTFSTLTVSNMSPEDSSIYLCSVAGQSTEAFFGQGTRLTVV.